This T cell receptor (beta chain) came from a study of T cell responses to AZD1222 COVID-19 vaccine. Clones were sequenced by immunoSEQ multiplex PCR, and TCRdb holds only the in-frame ones, with some missing. Among 150,000 or so clones listed, about nine tenths were seen once. This CDR3 is 13 amino acids long. The V end was cut by 7 bases, the J end by 6 bases, with 15 bases between. Turning to this clone: The antigen remains unidentified.

Regarding the study as a whole: Regions 160-218 and 743-854 dominated among vaccine-associated CD4 TCRs spanning spike. The study reported that nearly half of spike-specific TCRs target unmutated variant regions.

The TCR was taken from an adult who received the AZD1222 COVID-19 vaccine. The source material was peripheral blood, sampled 28 days after the second AZD1222 dose. J is TRBJ2-5 and V is TRBV12-3 or TRBV12-4; D might be TRBD1 (5 bases). The CDR3 protein is CASNFAGSQTQYF. Here the CDR3 DNA reads TGTGCCAGCAATTTCGCAGGGTCGCAGACCCAGTACTTC.